Presented here are 5 T cell receptor beta chains from one specimen sequenced in a study of beta chain features in type 1 diabetes. Reverse transcribing all isolated RNA meant expressed TCRB transcripts were sequenced. Data came from immunoSEQ multiplex PCR; TCRdb stores just in-frame clones and leaves some out. The sample yields under 900,000 clones, roughly a sixth seen once. Sequencing input: naive CD4+ T cells from blood. These receptors were obtained from a woman in her late teens or twenties in good health.

As regards this clone: The sample carries other DNA sequences with the same CDR3. The rearrangement uses TRBV7-9 and TRBJ1-1; D gene uncertain. There are 14 residues in the CDR3. Germline V gene lookup returns CDR1 SEHNR and CDR2 FQNEAQ (reference sequence). The ends were cut back, 1 base at V and 4 bases at J, with 10 bases in the middle. The DNA for the CDR3 is TGTGCCAGCAGCTTAGAGGGTGGCGGCACTGAAGCTTTCTTT. Protein sequence: CASSLEGGGTEAFF.

This clone was detected a few times. The J gene is TRBJ1-1, the V gene TRBV18; the D gene is possibly TRBD1 (5 bases). The CDR3 has 14 residues. Germline loops: CDR1 KGHSH, CDR2 LQKENI. The V end lost 2 bases, the J end lost 4 bases, and 11 bases lay between the germline ends. CDR3 residues: CASSPTRERTEAFF. Here the CDR3 DNA reads TGTGCCAGCTCACCAACCAGGGAGCGCACTGAAGCTTTCTTT.

The chain couples TRBV5-1 to TRBJ1-1, with unresolved D. CDR3 length equals 14 residues. Per germline, CDR1 SGHRS and CDR2 YFSETQ. V was shortened by 5 bases and J by 1 base, with 12 bases between the two germline ends. In DNA form, the CDR3 reads TGCGCCAGCAGACCCGACCACCAGAACACTGAAGCTTTCTTT. Protein product: CASRPDHQNTEAFF.

The J gene is TRBJ2-3, the V gene TRBV5-4; D remains ambiguous. Germline CDR1 is SGHNT and CDR2 is YYREEE (reference sequence). V was trimmed by 4 bases and J by 1 base, leaving 16 bases between them. The CDR3 runs to 16 residues. CDR3 DNA sequence: TGTGCCAGCAGCCCGTCGGTCAGACGGGGCACAGATACGCAGTATTTT. The encoded protein is CASSPSVRRGTDTQYF.

This clone has just a few counts. At the DNA level, this CDR3 is encoded by other sequences in the same sample as well. V is TRBV28 and J is TRBJ2-6; a possible D gene is TRBD1 (5 bases). Germline-derived CDR1 and CDR2 are MDHEN and SYDVKM. This CDR3 is built from 14 residues. Deletions cut 7 bases from V and 3 bases from J, with 10 bases between. CDR3 in DNA: TGTGCCAGCAATCAGGGAAGTGGGGCCAACGTCCTGACTTTC. Amino acids: CASNQGSGANVLTF.